This entry describes one T cell receptor (beta chain). Clones were sequenced by immunoSEQ multiplex PCR, and TCRdb holds only the in-frame ones, with some missing. The sample has under 150,000 clones; 86% are singletons. Germline CDR1 SNHLY, CDR2 FYNNEI. This CDR3 comprises 15 residues. V was clipped by 2 bases and J by 4 bases, with 11 bases between them. This sample is part of a study of identifying expanded T cells in peripheral blood. The sample taken for sequencing was blood. The sequence was collected from a person between 18 and 75 years old in good health. V usage is TRBV2 and J usage is TRBJ2-2; D possibly uses TRBD1 or TRBD2 (5 bases each). CDR3 sequence reads: CASSELGPSTGELFF. CDR3 nucleotide sequence: TGTGCCAGCAGTGAATTGGGACCCTCCACCGGGGAGCTGTTTTTT.